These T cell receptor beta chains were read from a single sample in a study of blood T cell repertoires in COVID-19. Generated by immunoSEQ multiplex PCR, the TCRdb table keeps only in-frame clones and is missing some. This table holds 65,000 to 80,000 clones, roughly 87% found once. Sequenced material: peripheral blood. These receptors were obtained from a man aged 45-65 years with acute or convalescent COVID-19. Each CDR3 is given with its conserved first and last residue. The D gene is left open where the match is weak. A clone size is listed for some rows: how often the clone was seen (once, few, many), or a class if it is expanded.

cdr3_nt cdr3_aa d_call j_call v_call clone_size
TGCGCCAGCAGCTTGGAGGGGATGGTAGGCACTGAAGCTTTCTTT CASSLEGMVGTEAFF . TRBJ1-1 TRBV5-1 .
TGTGCCAGCAGTTACTCGGCAGGGGGCGCAGATACGCAGTATTTT CASSYSAGGADTQYF TRBD1 TRBJ2-3 TRBV6-5 .
TGTGCCAGCAGCCGGACAGCGTATAGCAATCAGCCCCAGCATTTT CASSRTAYSNQPQHF . TRBJ1-5 TRBV21-1 .
TGTGCCAGCAGTTCTAGCGGGGGACAAGAGACCCAGTACTTC CASSSSGGQETQYF TRBD2 TRBJ2-5 TRBV5-6 .
TGTGCCAGCAGTCCCGTTGGCCCCTACAATGAGCAGTTCTTC CASSPVGPYNEQFF . TRBJ2-1 TRBV7-9 .
TGTGCCAGCTCTCGAGGAAGCAATCAGCCCCAGCATTTT CASSRGSNQPQHF . TRBJ1-5 TRBV18 .
TGTGCCAGCAGCTTGACTTACCAAGATACGCAGTATTTT CASSLTYQDTQYF . TRBJ2-3 TRBV7-2 .
TGCGCCAGCAGCACCGGTACCTATGGCTACACCTTC CASSTGTYGYTF . TRBJ1-2 TRBV5-1 .
TGTGCCAGCAGTTTACAAGGACAGGGACAGAGGAATTCACCCCTCCACTTT CASSLQGQGQRNSPLHF TRBD1 TRBJ1-6 TRBV28 .
TGTGCCAGCAGTTATGGGACAGGGGGGACTGAAGCTTTCTTT CASSYGTGGTEAFF TRBD1 TRBJ1-1 TRBV2 once
TGTGCCAGCAGCCAACGAGAAGCGGGCCCGTACCAAGAGACCCAGTACTTC CASSQREAGPYQETQYF . TRBJ2-5 TRBV3-1/TRBV3-2 .
TGCGCCAGCAGCCAGTATCTAAATGAGCAGTTCTTC CASSQYLNEQFF . TRBJ2-1 TRBV4-1 once
TGTGCCAGCAGACAGGACAACTATGGCTACACCTTC CASRQDNYGYTF . TRBJ1-2 TRBV19 .
TGCAGTGCTAGTCATTTCCGGAGGGGCAATGAGCAGTTCTTC CSASHFRRGNEQFF . TRBJ2-1 TRBV20-1 .
TGTGCCAGCAGCCAAGATTCACAGGGCAATCAGCCCCAGCATTTT CASSQDSQGNQPQHF . TRBJ1-5 TRBV3-1/TRBV3-2 .
TGTGCCAGCAGCGTAAGTCCCCAGGGGGATGGCTACACCTTC CASSVSPQGDGYTF TRBD1 TRBJ1-2 TRBV9 .
TGTGCCAGCAGCCAGCAAAGGACAGGGGGGCCAAACACTGAAGCTTTCTTT CASSQQRTGGPNTEAFF TRBD1 TRBJ1-1 TRBV3-1/TRBV3-2 .
TGTGCCAGCAGCCGGGGGGTCGGCACTGAAGCTTTCTTT CASSRGVGTEAFF . TRBJ1-1 TRBV4-2 .
TGTGCCAGCAGTTCGACAATCATTGAAGCTTTCTTT CASSSTIIEAFF . TRBJ1-1 TRBV6-2/TRBV6-3 .
TGTGCCAGCAGTTTCCGACAGCCAGCAACTAATGAAAAACTGTTTTTT CASSFRQPATNEKLFF . TRBJ1-4 TRBV6-2/TRBV6-3 .
TGTGCCAGCAGTTCAATGGAGACTGAAGCTTTCTTT CASSSMETEAFF . TRBJ1-1 TRBV6-6 .
TGTGCCAGCAGCGTAGATTCGGGGGTCGGCTACACCTTC CASSVDSGVGYTF . TRBJ1-2 TRBV9 .
TGTGCCAGCGGACCAACAGGCTCTAATGAAAAACTGTTTTTT CASGPTGSNEKLFF . TRBJ1-4 TRBV21-1 .
TGTGCCAGCAGTTCAGATACTAAGGGGAATAGCAATCAGCCCCAGCATTTT CASSSDTKGNSNQPQHF . TRBJ1-5 TRBV28 .
TGTGCCAGTATCCAAGAACGAGGACAGGGGAATAATGGCTACACCTTC CASIQERGQGNNGYTF TRBD1 TRBJ1-2 TRBV19 .
TGTGCCAGCAGTAAAGGGCCCCAGGGAATGAACACTGAAGCTTTCTTT CASSKGPQGMNTEAFF . TRBJ1-1 TRBV5-8 .
TGTGCCAGTAGTATAGGTGAAGGAGTCGGACAGCCCCAGCATTTT CASSIGEGVGQPQHF . TRBJ1-5 TRBV19 .
TGTGCCAGCCATCTGGCAGGGGTGGTCACCGGGGAGCTGTTTTTT CASHLAGVVTGELFF . TRBJ2-2 TRBV6-5 .
TGTGCCATCGGAGACAGGAAAGGTGGGAATCAGCCCCAGCATTTT CAIGDRKGGNQPQHF . TRBJ1-5 TRBV6-5 once
TGTGCCAGCAAGCGGGGACAGGGAGAGAATCAGCCCCAGCATTTT CASKRGQGENQPQHF TRBD1 TRBJ1-5 TRBV27 .
TGTGCCAGTAGTACCGGGACTAGCGGGTACAATGAGCAGTTCTTC CASSTGTSGYNEQFF TRBD2 TRBJ2-1 TRBV19 .
TGTGCCAGACCTGCTCCGCCTAGGCGGGCGAACACTGAAGCTTTCTTT CARPAPPRRANTEAFF . TRBJ1-1 TRBV19 .
TGTGCCAGCAGCGTCGACAGGGGGCGTTTCGTTGTTCCTGAAGCTTTCTTT CASSVDRGRFVVPEAFF TRBD1 TRBJ1-1 TRBV11-2 .
TGTGCCAGCAGTGAAGTTCTACAGATGAACACTGAAGCTTTCTTT CASSEVLQMNTEAFF . TRBJ1-1 TRBV6-1 .
TGCAGCGTGGACAGGGGTGGCTATGGCTACACCTTC CSVDRGGYGYTF TRBD1 TRBJ1-2 TRBV29-1 once
TGTGCCAGCAGTTTAGGAGGGATCGGGGAGCTGTTTTTT CASSLGGIGELFF . TRBJ2-2 TRBV28 once
TGTGCCATCAGTGAGTCGGGGGGAAACAGGGATACGCAGTATTTT CAISESGGNRDTQYF . TRBJ2-3 TRBV10-3 .
TGTGCCAGCAGCTTGCGGGGGGCCCGTATCGGGGATGAGCAGTTCTTC CASSLRGARIGDEQFF TRBD2 TRBJ2-1 TRBV11-2 .
TGTGCCAGCAGTCCCCGACAGACCATGAACACTGAAGCTTTCTTT CASSPRQTMNTEAFF . TRBJ1-1 TRBV27 .
TGTGCCAGCAGCTTTACAGGTGGCAATTCACCCCTCCACTTT CASSFTGGNSPLHF . TRBJ1-6 TRBV7-9 .
TGTGCCAGCAGACGGGAGCAGTTCTTC CASRREQFF . TRBJ2-1 TRBV5-4 .
TGTGCCAGCAGCTCCCTAGGGACAACGAATGAAAAACTGTTTTTT CASSSLGTTNEKLFF . TRBJ1-4 TRBV9 few
TGTGCCAGCAGCTTTGACAGGTGGAGCTACGAGCAGTACTTC CASSFDRWSYEQYF . TRBJ2-7 TRBV7-2 .
TGTGCCAGCAGTCGAAGGACAGGGAGGGCTGAAAAACTGTTTTTT CASSRRTGRAEKLFF TRBD1 TRBJ1-4 TRBV6-5 .
TGTGCCAGCAGCTCCATCGGGACAGCCATCCTTTTTGGTGGCTACACCTTC CASSSIGTAILFGGYTF TRBD1 TRBJ1-2 TRBV5-5 .
TGTGCCAGCACTCCTGTCGGAAACACCATATATTTT CASTPVGNTIYF . TRBJ1-3 TRBV12-3/TRBV12-4 .
TGTGCCACCAGCCCCCTCGGTCGGGACAGGAGCCTCTATGGCTACACCTTC CATSPLGRDRSLYGYTF TRBD1 TRBJ1-2 TRBV15 .
TGTGCCAGCTCACCAACAACCACCACCGGGGAGCTGTTTTTT CASSPTTTTGELFF . TRBJ2-2 TRBV18 .
TGTGCCAGCAGGCCCCCAGGGGACACTGAAGCTTTCTTT CASRPPGDTEAFF . TRBJ1-1 TRBV6-6 .
TGCAGCGTTGTTAGGCAGGGGGGAAGCACTGAAGCTTTCTTT CSVVRQGGSTEAFF TRBD1 TRBJ1-1 TRBV29-1 .
TGTGCCTGGAAGCAGGGGGCGAAAGATACGCAGTATTTT CAWKQGAKDTQYF TRBD1 TRBJ2-3 TRBV30 .
TGTGCCAGCAGCCAAGATGGCCGGGGTACAACTAATGAAAAACTGTTTTTT CASSQDGRGTTNEKLFF . TRBJ1-4 TRBV4-2 .
TGTGCCAGCAGTGAGAGGACAGGGGGGAATTCACCCCTCCACTTT CASSERTGGNSPLHF TRBD1 TRBJ1-6 TRBV11-2 .
TGTGCCAGCAGCTTGCGGCAGGGCTTCGCTAACTATGGCTACACCTTC CASSLRQGFANYGYTF . TRBJ1-2 TRBV5-4 .
TGTGCCAGCAGTGAAGTGACAGGGAACGAGCAGTACTTC CASSEVTGNEQYF TRBD1 TRBJ2-7 TRBV2 once
TGTGCCAGTAGTGGAGATCCTGGGTGGACTGAAGCTTTCTTT CASSGDPGWTEAFF . TRBJ1-1 TRBV19 few
TGTGCCAGCTCAAGAGATAATTCACCCCTCCACTTT CASSRDNSPLHF . TRBJ1-6 TRBV6-5 .